Listed below are T cell receptor beta chains from one sample, sequenced in a study of blood T cells in healthy people across ages. TCRdb re-called the 5' RACE reads with MiXCR, one entry per CDR3 protein. Here the sample spans roughly 2 million distinct CDR3 sequences, around half being singletons. The sequenced material came from blood. The receptors were gathered from a woman aged 40 to 50 in good health. The CDR3 runs from the conserved cysteine through the conserved F or W. The order of the fields is D gene, V gene, clone size, J gene, CDR3 protein. D genes are given only for firm matches. Not all rows give a size; the values are once, few, many and, for expanded clones, a class.

d_call: TRBD2
v_call: TRBV20-1
clone_size: once
j_call: TRBJ2-7
cdr3_aa: CSAPQGTSGGVKDEQYF

d_call: TRBD1
v_call: TRBV20-1
clone_size: few
j_call: TRBJ2-1
cdr3_aa: CSAPSRDRVGRNEQFF

d_call: .
v_call: TRBV20-1
clone_size: .
j_call: TRBJ1-1
cdr3_aa: CSARDPVSRGWTEAFF

d_call: TRBD2
v_call: TRBV3-1
clone_size: few
j_call: TRBJ2-1
cdr3_aa: CASSHTSGGRNEQFF

d_call: TRBD2
v_call: TRBV6-5
clone_size: .
j_call: TRBJ2-3
cdr3_aa: CASTEPGGTDTQYF

d_call: .
v_call: TRBV10-3
clone_size: .
j_call: TRBJ2-3
cdr3_aa: CAIKEGTTDTQYF

d_call: TRBD2
v_call: TRBV10-3
clone_size: few
j_call: TRBJ2-5
cdr3_aa: CAIKGRGETQYF

d_call: .
v_call: TRBV11-3
clone_size: .
j_call: TRBJ2-1
cdr3_aa: CASSPRGGVNEQFF

d_call: .
v_call: TRBV5-1
clone_size: .
j_call: TRBJ2-1
cdr3_aa: CASSLAWGDLYNEQFF

d_call: .
v_call: TRBV20-1
clone_size: .
j_call: TRBJ1-2
cdr3_aa: CSAIPRRPGGKGYGYAF

d_call: .
v_call: TRBV4-1
clone_size: .
j_call: TRBJ2-7
cdr3_aa: CASSQDATRGKGGESYEQYF

d_call: TRBD1
v_call: TRBV20-1
clone_size: .
j_call: TRBJ2-7
cdr3_aa: CSARGTGWSSYEQYF

d_call: TRBD2
v_call: TRBV29-1
clone_size: .
j_call: TRBJ2-3
cdr3_aa: CSIDGAGGSTDTQYF

d_call: .
v_call: TRBV6-4
clone_size: few
j_call: TRBJ1-2
cdr3_aa: CASRATGTPNYGYTF

d_call: TRBD1
v_call: TRBV9
clone_size: few
j_call: TRBJ2-1
cdr3_aa: CASSPRTGWINEQFF

d_call: .
v_call: TRBV7-9
clone_size: few
j_call: TRBJ2-3
cdr3_aa: CASSPTGRDTDTQYF

d_call: .
v_call: TRBV15
clone_size: .
j_call: TRBJ2-3
cdr3_aa: CATSRAGGAKDTQYF

d_call: TRBD2
v_call: TRBV7-9
clone_size: few
j_call: TRBJ2-1
cdr3_aa: CASSSPPSGGHNEQFF

d_call: .
v_call: TRBV29-1
clone_size: few
j_call: TRBJ1-2
cdr3_aa: CSVRFLLNYGYTF

d_call: .
v_call: TRBV7-2
clone_size: .
j_call: TRBJ2-5
cdr3_aa: CASSLAGGGWYDEQYF

d_call: .
v_call: TRBV7-9
clone_size: .
j_call: TRBJ2-7
cdr3_aa: CASSSGQYSDEQYF

d_call: TRBD1
v_call: TRBV6-2/TRBV6-3
clone_size: .
j_call: TRBJ1-2
cdr3_aa: CASRHPGGADYDYTF

d_call: TRBD1
v_call: TRBV9
clone_size: .
j_call: TRBJ2-3
cdr3_aa: CASSVAGGQGPDTQYF

d_call: .
v_call: TRBV30
clone_size: .
j_call: TRBJ2-7
cdr3_aa: CAWRGNPYEQYF

d_call: TRBD2
v_call: TRBV29-1
clone_size: .
j_call: TRBJ2-2
cdr3_aa: CSAQPGGGTGELFF

d_call: .
v_call: TRBV20-1
clone_size: .
j_call: TRBJ2-1
cdr3_aa: CSARVKALEQFF

d_call: TRBD2
v_call: TRBV24-1
clone_size: few
j_call: TRBJ2-1
cdr3_aa: CATSGRGTHEQFF

d_call: TRBD1
v_call: TRBV27
clone_size: few
j_call: TRBJ2-1
cdr3_aa: CASSSYGTGGYNEQFF

d_call: .
v_call: TRBV5-6
clone_size: .
j_call: TRBJ1-1
cdr3_aa: CASSGGSDMNTEAFF

d_call: .
v_call: TRBV20-1
clone_size: .
j_call: TRBJ2-5
cdr3_aa: CSAGGTSQETRYF

d_call: TRBD2
v_call: TRBV2
clone_size: few
j_call: TRBJ2-4
cdr3_aa: CASRGLAGANIQYF

d_call: TRBD2
v_call: TRBV7-2
clone_size: .
j_call: TRBJ2-3
cdr3_aa: CASSLGRSGGAGDTQYF

d_call: TRBD1
v_call: TRBV20-1
clone_size: few
j_call: TRBJ2-7
cdr3_aa: CSAHDRDRGETQYF

d_call: .
v_call: TRBV5-1
clone_size: .
j_call: TRBJ1-2
cdr3_aa: CASSLAEGYGYTF

d_call: TRBD1
v_call: TRBV11-2
clone_size: .
j_call: TRBJ2-1
cdr3_aa: CASSSQTGASYNEQFF

d_call: TRBD1
v_call: TRBV5-6
clone_size: .
j_call: TRBJ1-1
cdr3_aa: CASSPPTGSATEAFF

d_call: .
v_call: TRBV20-1
clone_size: .
j_call: TRBJ1-2
cdr3_aa: CSARSDLYGYTF

d_call: .
v_call: TRBV15
clone_size: .
j_call: TRBJ2-5
cdr3_aa: CATSKDRTQETQYF

d_call: .
v_call: TRBV9
clone_size: .
j_call: TRBJ2-6
cdr3_aa: CASSDRHVSGANVLTF

d_call: TRBD1
v_call: TRBV6-2/TRBV6-3
clone_size: .
j_call: TRBJ2-7
cdr3_aa: CASSDRGFTYEQYF

d_call: TRBD1
v_call: TRBV10-3
clone_size: few
j_call: TRBJ1-2
cdr3_aa: CAISADAGTGTDSYTF

d_call: .
v_call: TRBV7-3
clone_size: .
j_call: TRBJ2-3
cdr3_aa: CASSSQPPPDTQYF

d_call: .
v_call: TRBV9
clone_size: .
j_call: TRBJ2-1
cdr3_aa: CASSPPVGNNQFF

d_call: .
v_call: TRBV12-3/TRBV12-4
clone_size: once
j_call: .
cdr3_aa: CASSLVTPVQETQYF

d_call: .
v_call: TRBV7-8
clone_size: few
j_call: TRBJ1-2
cdr3_aa: CASSSSRGVSGYGYTF

d_call: .
v_call: TRBV11-2
clone_size: .
j_call: TRBJ2-5
cdr3_aa: CASSLGSMGRLIGETQYF

d_call: .
v_call: TRBV2
clone_size: .
j_call: TRBJ1-2
cdr3_aa: CASKESTATNYGYTF

d_call: TRBD1
v_call: TRBV7-7
clone_size: once
j_call: TRBJ2-6
cdr3_aa: CALYRDRAGANVLTF

d_call: .
v_call: TRBV6-2/TRBV6-3
clone_size: .
j_call: TRBJ2-3
cdr3_aa: CASRPDVIARADTQYF

d_call: TRBD2
v_call: TRBV5-1
clone_size: .
j_call: TRBJ2-5
cdr3_aa: CASSLRIAGIQETQYF

d_call: TRBD1
v_call: TRBV28
clone_size: .
j_call: TRBJ1-5
cdr3_aa: CASSPVRTGDQPQHF

d_call: TRBD1
v_call: TRBV6-2/TRBV6-3
clone_size: few
j_call: TRBJ2-5
cdr3_aa: CASRMGQGRETQYF

d_call: .
v_call: TRBV4-3
clone_size: few
j_call: TRBJ2-7
cdr3_aa: CASSQVGVIGSPYEQYF

d_call: TRBD1
v_call: TRBV20-1
clone_size: few
j_call: TRBJ2-7
cdr3_aa: CSANTGTGGYEQYF

d_call: TRBD2
v_call: TRBV28
clone_size: few
j_call: TRBJ2-7
cdr3_aa: CASSPHSGGRNYEQYF

d_call: TRBD1
v_call: TRBV9
clone_size: .
j_call: TRBJ1-6
cdr3_aa: CASSVGRGNSPLHF

d_call: .
v_call: TRBV4-3
clone_size: .
j_call: TRBJ2-1
cdr3_aa: CASSQGSGGEQFF